These 5 T cell receptor beta chains were sequenced from one sample in a study of blood T cell repertoires in COVID-19. Profiling relied on immunoSEQ multiplex PCR, and the TCRdb table lists in-frame clones only, not all of them. Of about 160,000 clones listed, 80% are singletons. Sequencing used PBMCs or T cells enriched from blood (not recorded which). These receptors originate from an older woman who had recovered from COVID-19.

The DNA for the CDR3 is TGTGCCAGCAAGCGGCAGGGGGTCTATCAGCCCCAGCATTTT. This encodes CASKRQGVYQPQHF. The chain links TRBV2 to TRBJ1-5; 7 positions agree with TRBD1. Losses at the gene ends were 7 bases for V and 5 bases for J; bases not matched to a gene: 8. Germline V CDR1 and CDR2: SNHLY, FYNNEI. The CDR3 runs to 14 residues.

The CDR3 reads CASSVGGLTDTQYF. The CDR3 DNA reads TGTGCCAGCAGCGTCGGGGGGCTCACAGATACGCAGTATTTT. This chain joins TRBV5-4 and TRBJ2-3; D may be TRBD2 (7 bases). Per germline, CDR1 SGHNT and CDR2 YYREEE (reference sequence). The length of the CDR3 is 14 residues. Deletions cut 4 bases from V and 2 bases from J, with 11 bases between.

The chain is built from TRBV12-5 and TRBJ2-2; D may be TRBD2 (5 bases). In germline, CDR1 is LGHNT, CDR2 FRNRAP. The V and J ends lost 0 bases and 4 bases respectively, with 18 bases between them. CDR3 size: 18 residues. The CDR3 sequence: CASGLVYSGSFSTGELFF. The DNA of the CDR3 is TGTGCTAGTGGTTTGGTTTATTCGGGGTCTTTCAGCACCGGGGAGCTGTTTTTT.

The table lists this clone with a count of one. The chain carries TRBV2 and TRBJ1-1, with 10 bases matching TRBD1. The CDR3 is made up of 14 amino acids. The V segment lost 6 bases and the J segment 5 bases; nucleotides outside the gene matches: 6. Germline V CDR1 and CDR2: SNHLY, FYNNEI. Here the CDR3 reads CASRGTGVGTEAFF. The CDR3 DNA is TGTGCCAGCAGGGGGACAGGGGTGGGGACTGAAGCTTTCTTT.

V gene TRBV30 combines with J gene TRBJ1-2, with a tentative D call TRBD1 (6 bases). The CDR3 loop spans 11 amino acids. Trimming left V 7 bases short and J 5 bases short, with 11 bases between. Germline V gives CDR1 GTSNPN, CDR2 SVGIG (reference sequence). CDR3 residues: CASGRGYGYTF. The CDR3 nucleotides read TGTGCCTCCGGGAGGGGGTATGGCTACACCTTC.